This T cell receptor beta chain was documented in a study of T cells in Graves' hyperthyroidism and ophthalmopathy. There are a few counts of this clonotype. Researchers amplified the TCR beta CDR3 regions from RNA transcripts. The HTBI primer set was used in a first-round RT-PCR of the TCR CDR3. TCRdb redid the calling of the multiplex PCR reads with MiXCR, one entry per CDR3 protein. This sample has more than 300,000 distinct CDR3 sequences; approximately 13% occur once, and the top ten carry approximately 10%. In germline, CDR1 is LNHDA, CDR2 SQIVND (reference sequence). V trimming: 2 bases; J trimming: 0 bases; junction bases outside the gene matches: 7. CDR3 length: 17 amino acids.

The receptor comes from a woman aged 55 to 70 with Graves' hyperthyroidism. V is TRBV19 and J is TRBJ1-5; 7 bases are shared with TRBD1. Sequences were obtained from blood. The CDR3 sequence is CASSILGTADSNQPQHF. Here the CDR3 DNA reads TGTGCCAGTAGTATATTAGGGACAGCGGATAGCAATCAGCCCCAGCATTTT.